Below are 18 T cell receptor beta chains sequenced from a single sample in a study of OX40 agonist ivuxolimab in advanced cancers. Assay: immunoSEQ multiplex PCR; the TCRdb copy retains only in-frame clones and omits some. In the table there are about 31,000 clones, 86% of which are singletons. The sample consisted of CD4+ or CD8+ T cells sorted from blood, taken in a trial of the OX40 agonist ivuxolimab. The source of these receptors is an adult with an advanced solid tumor such as melanoma, head and neck, liver or kidney cancer.

This chain links TRBV7-6 with TRBJ2-7, with 9 bases identical to TRBD1. From germline, CDR1 is SGHVS and CDR2 FNYEAQ. CDR3 size: 15 residues. With V trimmed by 5 bases and J by 2 bases, 7 bases remained unmatched. Here the CDR3 DNA reads TGTGCCAGCAGCGAAGAGGACAGGGGCACCTACGAGCAGTACTTC. This encodes CASSEEDRGTYEQYF.

J is TRBJ2-3 and V is TRBV28; 7 nucleotides match TRBD2. Per the germline V gene, CDR1 is MDHEN and CDR2 is SYDVKM. The ends lost 11 bases at V and 1 base at J; junction bases unmatched: 9. CDR3 length: 14 amino acids. CDR3 protein: CACWGRDGTDTQYF. CDR3 coding DNA: TGTGCCTGCTGGGGGAGGGATGGCACAGATACGCAGTATTTT. The full variable domain, completed using reference TRBV28 and TRBJ2-3, is DVKVTQSSRYLVKRTGEKVFLECVQDMDHENMFWYRQDPGLGLRLIYFSYDVKMKEKGDIPEGYSVSREKKERFSLILESASTNQTSMYLCACWGRDGTDTQYFGPGTRLTVL.

The CDR3 DNA sequence: TGTGCCAGCAGCCCGACAGGGTGGGATGGCTACACCTTC. Translated: CASSPTGWDGYTF. The chain is built from TRBV5-6 and TRBJ1-2; the match to TRBD1 covers 7 bases. Looked up from germline, CDR1 is SGHDT and CDR2 is YYEEEE. The CDR3 totals 13 residues. The V and J ends lost 4 bases and 6 bases, in that order; junction bases with no gene match: 6.

This chain connects TRBV7-9 to TRBJ2-2; tentative D call: TRBD1 (6 bases). Trimming cost V 5 bases and J 4 bases, with 14 bases left between them. Germline V gene sequence: CDR1 SEHNR, CDR2 FQNEAQ (reference sequence). The CDR3 loop spans 15 amino acids. CDR3 protein: CASSPTGQPTGELFF. CDR3 DNA sequence: TGTGCCAGCAGCCCAACCGGACAGCCCACCGGGGAGCTGTTTTTT.

This chain joins TRBV4-3 and TRBJ2-1; D is perhaps TRBD2 (6 bases). Germline lookup yields CDR1 LGHNA and CDR2 YSLEER. CDR3 length equals 15 residues. The V gene lost 0 bases and the J gene lost 3 bases, with 9 bases spanning the gap. CDR3: CASSQEVGGYNEQFF. The CDR3 coding sequence is TGCGCCAGCAGCCAAGAGGTGGGGGGCTACAATGAGCAGTTCTTC.

The CDR3 spells CASSTRQGYEQYF. CDR3 DNA: TGTGCCAGCAGTACCCGACAGGGCTACGAGCAGTACTTC. The chain employs TRBV6-1 and TRBJ2-7, with 7 bases identical to TRBD1. CDR1 and CDR2 from the germline V gene are MNHNS and SASEGT. The junction had 4 bases not matched to a gene; V was cut back by 5 bases and J by 3 bases. This CDR3 has 13 amino acids.

Only one count was recorded for this clone. J is TRBJ1-5 and V is TRBV28; perhaps TRBD1 as D (5 bases). The CDR3 runs to 16 residues. Trimming took off 4 bases at V and 2 bases at J, with 15 bases between the two ends. Germline V gene data show CDR1 as MDHEN and CDR2 as SYDVKM. The CDR3 nucleotides are TGTGCCAGCAGTTCCCAGTGGCCAGGGCGCAATCAGCCCCAGCATTTT. As protein: CASSSQWPGRNQPQHF.

This chain joins TRBV5-6 and TRBJ1-5; D may be TRBD1 (5 bases). The CDR3 extends over 15 amino acids. Germline assignment: CDR1 SGHDT and CDR2 YYEEEE. With 0 bases removed from V and 5 bases from J, the gap between germline ends came to 12 bases. The chain's CDR3 is CASSLGPGLYQPQHF. The CDR3 DNA sequence: TGTGCCAGCAGCTTGGGCCCAGGGCTCTATCAGCCCCAGCATTTT.

CDR3: CASSSDPLIGTQYF. The CDR3 DNA is TGTGCCAGCAGCTCCGACCCCTTGATTGGGACCCAGTACTTC. This sequence joins TRBV13 and TRBJ2-5; D is ambiguous. Trimming took off 4 bases at V and 7 bases at J, with 16 bases between the two ends. The germline CDR1 and CDR2 sequences are PRHDT and FYEKMQ (reference sequence). The CDR3 runs 14 residues.

The CDR3 sequence: CASSQASGNTIYF. Here the CDR3 DNA reads TGCGCCAGCAGCCAAGCCTCAGGAAACACCATATATTTT. The V gene is TRBV4-1, the J gene TRBJ1-3; the D is unclear. From germline, CDR1 is MGHRA and CDR2 YSYEKL. The CDR3 is 13 residues long. V lost 1 base to trimming and J lost 4 bases, with 5 bases between them.

This chain links TRBV27 with TRBJ2-1; 9 bases fit TRBD1. The CDR3 is made up of 16 amino acids. J was trimmed by 7 bases and V by 5 bases; bases with no gene match: 12. Germline V gives CDR1 MNHEY, CDR2 SMNVEV (reference sequence). CDR3 in amino acids: CASSASTGQGRNEQFF. The CDR3 nucleotides read TGTGCCAGCAGTGCGTCGACAGGACAGGGGAGAAATGAGCAGTTCTTC.

The chain has TRBV7-9 and TRBJ2-3; 14 bases match TRBD2. Germline CDR1 SEHNR, CDR2 FQNEAQ (reference sequence). This CDR3 has 17 residues. The J segment lost 4 bases and the V segment lost 5 bases, leaving 8 bases of the junction unmatched. CDR3 sequence: CASSPQTSGRVADTQYF. CDR3 nucleotides: TGTGCCAGCAGCCCACAGACTAGCGGGAGGGTAGCAGATACGCAGTATTTT.

The chain employs TRBV27 and TRBJ2-3; TRBD2 agrees at 9 bases. V lost 3 bases and J lost 2; bases outside the gene matches: 12. The length of the CDR3 is 18 residues. The germline CDR1 and CDR2 sequences are MNHEY and SMNVEV (reference sequence). The CDR3 sequence is CASSFISGSGGYTDTQYF. In DNA, the CDR3 is TGTGCCAGCAGTTTTATTAGCGGGAGCGGGGGCTACACAGATACGCAGTATTTT.

This chain joins TRBV9 and TRBJ2-3; D remains unclear. This CDR3 is 13 amino acids long. Germline V gene lookup returns CDR1 SGDLS and CDR2 YYNGEE. Trimming pared 1 base from V and 5 bases from J, leaving 8 bases between. CDR3 region: CASSVISEDTQYF. The CDR3 DNA sequence: TGTGCCAGCAGCGTAATCTCCGAAGATACGCAGTATTTT.

This chain links TRBV10-3 with TRBJ2-1; 7 bases align to TRBD2. Germline V gives CDR1 ENHRY, CDR2 SYGVKD. The CDR3 is 14 amino acids. V trimming: 3 bases; J trimming: 10 bases; junction bases outside the gene matches: 9. The chain's CDR3 is CAISDRAGVGEQFF. The CDR3 DNA sequence: TGTGCCATCAGTGACCGGGCGGGAGTTGGGGAGCAGTTCTTC.

This clone was picked up one time. V usage is TRBV28 and J usage is TRBJ2-7; 7 positions match TRBD1. Germline V gene lookup returns CDR1 MDHEN and CDR2 SYDVKM. There are 18 residues in the CDR3. With 4 bases clipped from V and 6 bases from J, the junction kept 21 bases outside the gene matches. CDR3 DNA: TGTGCCAGCAGTTCCAACTCCCTCCCTGGACAGGTTTTTGGCGAGCAGTACTTC. Translating it yields CASSSNSLPGQVFGEQYF.

This clone is a singleton in its sample. The gene calls are TRBV5-5 and TRBJ2-7, with TRBD1 identical over 7 bases. CDR3 length equals 15 residues. Unmatched junction bases numbered 7, after V lost 4 bases and J lost 0 bases. Per germline, CDR1 SGHKS and CDR2 YYEKEE (reference sequence). CDR3 protein: CASSHGTEISYEQYF. CDR3 DNA sequence: TGTGCCAGCAGCCACGGGACAGAAATCTCCTACGAGCAGTACTTC. Combining the CDR3 with reference TRBV5-5 and TRBJ2-7 gives the whole variable domain DAGVTQSPTHLIKTRGQQVTLRCSPISGHKSVSWYQQVLGQGPQFIFQYYEKEERGRGNFPDRFSARQFPNYSSELNVNALLLGDSALYLCASSHGTEISYEQYFGPGTRLTVT.

The V call is TRBV2, the J call TRBJ1-1; D call uncertain. This CDR3 has 13 amino acids. The germline V gene encodes CDR1 SNHLY and CDR2 FYNNEI. The V end lost 8 bases, the J end lost 3 bases, and 13 bases lay between the germline ends. CDR3 sequence (DNA): TGTGCCAGCCTCGGCCACCTGGACACTGAAGCTTTCTTT. It encodes CASLGHLDTEAFF.